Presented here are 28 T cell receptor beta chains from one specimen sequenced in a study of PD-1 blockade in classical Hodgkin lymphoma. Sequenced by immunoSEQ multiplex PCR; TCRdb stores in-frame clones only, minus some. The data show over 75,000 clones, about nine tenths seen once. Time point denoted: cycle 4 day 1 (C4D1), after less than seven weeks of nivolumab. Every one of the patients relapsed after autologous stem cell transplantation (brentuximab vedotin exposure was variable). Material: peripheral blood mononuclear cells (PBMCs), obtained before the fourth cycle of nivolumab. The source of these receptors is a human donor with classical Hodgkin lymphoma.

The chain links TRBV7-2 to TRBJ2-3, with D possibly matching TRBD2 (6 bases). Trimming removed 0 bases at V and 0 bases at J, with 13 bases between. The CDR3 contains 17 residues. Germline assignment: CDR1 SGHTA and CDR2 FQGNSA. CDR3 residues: CASSLASAGSSTDTQYF. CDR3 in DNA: TGTGCCAGCAGCTTAGCGTCTGCGGGGTCTAGCACAGATACGCAGTATTTT. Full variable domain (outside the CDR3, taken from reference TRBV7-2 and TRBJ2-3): GAGVSQSPSNKVTEKGKDVELRCDPISGHTALYWYRQSLGQGLEFLIYFQGNSAPDKSGLPSDRFSAERTGGSVSTLTIQRTQQEDSAVYLCASSLASAGSSTDTQYFGPGTRLTVL.

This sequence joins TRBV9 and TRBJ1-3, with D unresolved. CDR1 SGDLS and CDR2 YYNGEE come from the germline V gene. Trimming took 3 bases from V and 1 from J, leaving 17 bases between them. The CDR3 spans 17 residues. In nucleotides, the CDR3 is TGTGCCAGCAGCGCTTCCAAGTTGGGAGGGTCTGGAAACACCATATATTTT. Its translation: CASSASKLGGSGNTIYF.

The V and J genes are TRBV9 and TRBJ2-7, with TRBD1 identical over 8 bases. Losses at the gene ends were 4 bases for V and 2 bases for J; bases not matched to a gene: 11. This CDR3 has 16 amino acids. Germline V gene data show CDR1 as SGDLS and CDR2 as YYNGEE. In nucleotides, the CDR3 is TGTGCCAGCAGCCCGAGTATGCGACAGGGGCCCTACGAGCAGTACTTC. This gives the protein CASSPSMRQGPYEQYF.

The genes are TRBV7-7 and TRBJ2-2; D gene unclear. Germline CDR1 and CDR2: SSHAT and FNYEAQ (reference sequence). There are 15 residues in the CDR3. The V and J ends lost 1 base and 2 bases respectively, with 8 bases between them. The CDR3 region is CASSLGSPNTGELFF. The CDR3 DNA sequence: TGTGCCAGCAGCTTAGGTTCGCCTAACACCGGGGAGCTGTTTTTT. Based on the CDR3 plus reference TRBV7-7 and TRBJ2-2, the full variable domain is GAGVSQSPRYKVTKRGQDVTLRCDPISSHATLYWYQQALGQGPEFLTYFNYEAQPDKSGLPSDRFSAERPEGSISTLTIQRTEQRDSAMYRCASSLGSPNTGELFFGEGSRLTVL.

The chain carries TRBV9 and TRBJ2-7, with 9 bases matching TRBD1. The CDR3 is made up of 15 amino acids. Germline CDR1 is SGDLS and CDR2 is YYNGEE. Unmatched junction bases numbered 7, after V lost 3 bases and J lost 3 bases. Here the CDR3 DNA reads TGTGCCAGCAGCGCCAGACAGGGGGGTCGCTACGAGCAGTACTTC. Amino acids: CASSARQGGRYEQYF.

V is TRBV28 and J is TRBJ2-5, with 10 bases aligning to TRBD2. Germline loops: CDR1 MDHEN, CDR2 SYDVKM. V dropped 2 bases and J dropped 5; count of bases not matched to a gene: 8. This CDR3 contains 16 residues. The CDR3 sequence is CASSLRTSGSAETQYF. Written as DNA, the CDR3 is TGTGCCAGCAGTTTAAGGACTAGCGGCTCCGCCGAGACCCAGTACTTC.

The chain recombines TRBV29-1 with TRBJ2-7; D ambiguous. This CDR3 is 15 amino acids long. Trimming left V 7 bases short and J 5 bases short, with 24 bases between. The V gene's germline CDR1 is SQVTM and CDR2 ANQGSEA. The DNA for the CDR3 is TGCAGCGCCACTCTGGGTCTCGGTGGTGGGAACGAGCAGTACTTC. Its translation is CSATLGLGGGNEQYF.

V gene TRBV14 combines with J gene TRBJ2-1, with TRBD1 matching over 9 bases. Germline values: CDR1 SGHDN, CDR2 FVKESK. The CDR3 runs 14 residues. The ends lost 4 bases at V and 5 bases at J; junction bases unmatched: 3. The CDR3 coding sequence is TGTGCCAGCAGCCGCGGACAGGGGAACAATGAGCAGTTCTTC. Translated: CASSRGQGNNEQFF.

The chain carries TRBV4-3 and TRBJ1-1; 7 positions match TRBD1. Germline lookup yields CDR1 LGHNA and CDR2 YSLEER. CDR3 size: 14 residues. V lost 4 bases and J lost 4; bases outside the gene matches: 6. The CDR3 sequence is CASSPRQGGTEAFF. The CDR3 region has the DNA TGCGCCAGCAGCCCACGACAGGGAGGCACTGAAGCTTTCTTT.

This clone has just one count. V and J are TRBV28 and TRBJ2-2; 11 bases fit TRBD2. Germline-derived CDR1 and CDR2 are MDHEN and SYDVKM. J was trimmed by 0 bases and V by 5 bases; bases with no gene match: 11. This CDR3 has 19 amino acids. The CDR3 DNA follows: TGTGCCAGCAGTCCGTTGCTCCTTAGCGGGGGGGCGAACACCGGGGAGCTGTTTTTT. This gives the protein CASSPLLLSGGANTGELFF.

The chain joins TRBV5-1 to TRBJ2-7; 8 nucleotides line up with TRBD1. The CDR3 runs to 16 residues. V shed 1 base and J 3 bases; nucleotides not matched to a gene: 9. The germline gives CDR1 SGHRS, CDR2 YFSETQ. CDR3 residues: CASSLKEQGVIYEQYF. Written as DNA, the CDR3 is TGCGCCAGCAGCTTGAAGGAACAGGGGGTTATCTACGAGCAGTACTTC.

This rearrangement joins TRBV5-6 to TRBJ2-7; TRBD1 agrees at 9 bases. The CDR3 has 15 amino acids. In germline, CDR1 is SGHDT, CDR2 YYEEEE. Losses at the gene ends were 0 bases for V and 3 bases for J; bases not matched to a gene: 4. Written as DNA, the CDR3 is TGTGCCAGCAGCTTGGGACAGGGGGTCGGCTACGAGCAGTACTTC. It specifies CASSLGQGVGYEQYF.

The CDR3 nucleotides read TGTGCCAGCTCCACCATTCGGACGGGCTCCTACGAGCAGTACTTC. It specifies CASSTIRTGSYEQYF. The V and J genes are TRBV11-2 and TRBJ2-7; D is ambiguous. CDR3 length: 15 amino acids. Trimming removed 8 bases from V and 0 bases from J, with 17 bases in between. From germline, CDR1 is SGHAT and CDR2 FQNNGV.

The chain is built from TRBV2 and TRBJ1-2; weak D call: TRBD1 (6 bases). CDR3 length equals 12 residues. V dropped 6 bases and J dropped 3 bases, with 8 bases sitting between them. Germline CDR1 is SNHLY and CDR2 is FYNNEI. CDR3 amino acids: CASRPGDYGYTF. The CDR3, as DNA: TGTGCCAGCAGGCCAGGGGACTATGGCTACACCTTC.

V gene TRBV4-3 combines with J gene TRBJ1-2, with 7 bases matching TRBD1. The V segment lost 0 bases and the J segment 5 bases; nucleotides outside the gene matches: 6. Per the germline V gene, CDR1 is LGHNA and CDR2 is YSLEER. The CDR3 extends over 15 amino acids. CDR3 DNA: TGCGCCAGCAGCCAAGACACAGGGGATTGGTATGGCTACACCTTC. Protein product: CASSQDTGDWYGYTF.

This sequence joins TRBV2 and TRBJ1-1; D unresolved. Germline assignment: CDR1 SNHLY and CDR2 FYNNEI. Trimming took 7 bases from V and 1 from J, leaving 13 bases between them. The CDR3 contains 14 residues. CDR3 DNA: TGTGCCAGCACCCAGCTCGGTCGGAACACTGAAGCTTTCTTT. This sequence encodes CASTQLGRNTEAFF.

As DNA, the CDR3 is TGTGCCAGTAGTACTATCCAGGGCCTGAACACTGAAGCTTTCTTT. As protein: CASSTIQGLNTEAFF. V is TRBV19 and J is TRBJ1-1, with D perhaps TRBD1 (5 bases). V was trimmed by 4 bases and J by 0 bases, leaving 12 bases between them. The CDR3 sequence is 15 residues long. CDR1 LNHDA and CDR2 SQIVND come from the germline V gene (reference sequence).

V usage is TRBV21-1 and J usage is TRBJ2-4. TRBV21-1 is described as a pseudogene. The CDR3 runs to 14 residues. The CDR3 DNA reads TGTGCCTATAAAAGGATAACGCAGCAAAACATTCAGTACTTC. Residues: CAYKRITQQNIQYF.

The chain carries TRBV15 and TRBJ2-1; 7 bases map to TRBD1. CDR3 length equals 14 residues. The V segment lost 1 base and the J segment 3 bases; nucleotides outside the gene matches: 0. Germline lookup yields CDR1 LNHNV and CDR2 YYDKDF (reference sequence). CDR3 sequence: CATSRGQGYNEQFF. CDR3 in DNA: TGTGCCACCAGCAGAGGACAGGGCTACAATGAGCAGTTCTTC.

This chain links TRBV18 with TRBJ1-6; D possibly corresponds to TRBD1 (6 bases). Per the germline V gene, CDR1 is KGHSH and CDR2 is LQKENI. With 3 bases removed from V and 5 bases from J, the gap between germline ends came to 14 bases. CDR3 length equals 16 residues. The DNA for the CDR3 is TGTGCCAGCTCACCGCGGCCAGGGGAAAATAATTCACCCCTCCACTTT. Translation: CASSPRPGENNSPLHF.

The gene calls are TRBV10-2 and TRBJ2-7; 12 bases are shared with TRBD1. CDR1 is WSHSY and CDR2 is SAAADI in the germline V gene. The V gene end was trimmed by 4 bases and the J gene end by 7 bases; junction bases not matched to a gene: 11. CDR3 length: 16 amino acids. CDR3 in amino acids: CASSVRGQGASREQYF. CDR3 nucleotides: TGCGCCAGCAGTGTGAGGGGACAGGGGGCATCTCGAGAGCAGTACTTC.

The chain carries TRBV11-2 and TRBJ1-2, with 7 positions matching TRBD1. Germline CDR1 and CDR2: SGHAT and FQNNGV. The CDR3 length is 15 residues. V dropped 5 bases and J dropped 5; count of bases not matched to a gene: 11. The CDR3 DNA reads TGTGCCAGCAGCAGAGACAGGGCCGGTCTTTATGGCTACACCTTC. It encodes CASSRDRAGLYGYTF.

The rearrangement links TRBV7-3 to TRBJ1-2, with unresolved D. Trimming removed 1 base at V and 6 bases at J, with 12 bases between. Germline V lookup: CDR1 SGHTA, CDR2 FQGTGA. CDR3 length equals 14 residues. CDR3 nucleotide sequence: TGTGCCAGCAGCTTAAATCCCGGGCTCGATGGCTACACCTTC. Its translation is CASSLNPGLDGYTF.

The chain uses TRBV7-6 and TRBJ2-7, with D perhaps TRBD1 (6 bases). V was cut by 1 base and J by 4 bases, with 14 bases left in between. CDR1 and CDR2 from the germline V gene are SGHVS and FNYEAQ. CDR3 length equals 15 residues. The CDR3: CASSLVLGAQYEQYF. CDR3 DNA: TGTGCCAGCAGCTTAGTTCTGGGGGCGCAGTACGAGCAGTACTTC. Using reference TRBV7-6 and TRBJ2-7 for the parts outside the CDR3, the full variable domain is GAGVSQSPRYKVTKRGQDVALRCDPISGHVSLYWYRQALGQGPEFLTYFNYEAQQDKSGLPNDRFSAERPEGSISTLTIQRTEQRDSAMYRCASSLVLGAQYEQYFGPGTRLTVT.

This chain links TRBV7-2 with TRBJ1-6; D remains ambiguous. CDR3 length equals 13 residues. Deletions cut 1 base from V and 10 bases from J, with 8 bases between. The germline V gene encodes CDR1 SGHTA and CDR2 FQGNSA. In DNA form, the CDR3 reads TGTGCCAGCAGCTTAGATTCAAGCTCACCCCTCCACTTT. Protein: CASSLDSSSPLHF. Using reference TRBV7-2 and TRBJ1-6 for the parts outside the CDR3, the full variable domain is GAGVSQSPSNKVTEKGKDVELRCDPISGHTALYWYRQSLGQGLEFLIYFQGNSAPDKSGLPSDRFSAERTGGSVSTLTIQRTQQEDSAVYLCASSLDSSSPLHFGNGTRLTVT.

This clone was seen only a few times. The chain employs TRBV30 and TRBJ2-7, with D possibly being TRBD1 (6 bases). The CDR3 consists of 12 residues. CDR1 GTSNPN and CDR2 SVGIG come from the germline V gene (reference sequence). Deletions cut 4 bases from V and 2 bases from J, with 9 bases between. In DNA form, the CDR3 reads TGTGCCTGGACAGGGGCTGCCTACGAGCAGTACTTC. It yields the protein CAWTGAAYEQYF.

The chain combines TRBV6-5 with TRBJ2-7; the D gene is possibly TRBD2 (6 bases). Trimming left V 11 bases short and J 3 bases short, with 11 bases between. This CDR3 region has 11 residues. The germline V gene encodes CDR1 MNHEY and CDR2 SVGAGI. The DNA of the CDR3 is TGTGCCTCACGGCGGGACTACGAGCAGTACTTC. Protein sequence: CASRRDYEQYF.

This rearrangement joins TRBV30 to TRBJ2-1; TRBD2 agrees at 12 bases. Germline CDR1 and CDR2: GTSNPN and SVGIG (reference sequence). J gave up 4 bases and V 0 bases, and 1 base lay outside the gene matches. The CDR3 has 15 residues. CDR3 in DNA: TGTGCCTGGAGTGTCGGGACTAGCGGGTACAATGAGCAGTTCTTC. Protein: CAWSVGTSGYNEQFF.